This T cell receptor beta chain was sequenced during a study of blood T cell repertoires in COVID-19. Across the whole study: Some COVID-19 samples were acute and others convalescent; all came from the United States, Italy and Spain. T cells, B-cell-depleted T cells, or PBMCs supplied cDNA or gDNA.

Study processing details: Amplification from reference gene primers served as the basis for estimated nucleated cell counts. Assay used: immunoSEQ multiplex PCR; TCRdb lists only in-frame clones, some missing. V and J calls and clone size follow that table, whereas D and trimming were derived from the DNA. The table records roughly 97,000 clones, roughly four fifths of them present only once. The CDR3 has 16 amino acids. The junction had 7 bases not matched to a gene; V was cut back by 3 bases and J by 5 bases. Germline lookup yields CDR1 KGHSH and CDR2 LQKENI. The table lists this clone with a count of one.

The genes are TRBV18 and TRBJ2-2; 9 nucleotides line up with TRBD2. The sequencing sample was made of peripheral blood. This sequence originates from a man in his 60s with acute or convalescent COVID-19. The CDR3 protein is CASSPPSGTQTGELFF. The CDR3 nucleotides read TGTGCCAGCTCACCCCCTAGCGGGACACAAACCGGGGAGCTGTTTTTT. Looking up the rest from reference TRBV18 and TRBJ2-2 gives the full variable domain: NAGVMQNPRHLVRRRGQEARLRCSPMKGHSHVYWYRQLPEEGLKFMVYLQKENIIDESGMPKERFSAEFPKEGPSILRIQQVVRGDSAAYFCASSPPSGTQTGELFFGEGSRLTVL.